This T cell receptor beta chain originates from a study of tumor and adjacent non-tumor tissue in lung cancer. No cell sorting was done before RNA was extracted from the tissue. This non-tumor lung sample came from over 3 cm beyond the tumor edge. The CDR3 loop spans 13 amino acids. Germline V gives CDR1 SNHLY, CDR2 FYNNEI. This clonotype was observed a few times. The antigen is unknown. The junction departs from the called germline gene at one end, perhaps through a read error. Study-wide results and limits: Compared with tumor, normal lung showed significantly lower TCR diversity. Tumor repertoires had a smaller top 100 clone share than normal lung.

Three rounds of nested PCR, following a modified ARM-PCR protocol, produced the TCRbeta library. TCRdb re-analysed the multiplex PCR reads in MiXCR, keeping a single row per CDR3 protein. Among about 67,000 distinct CDR3 sequences, 75% to 85% were seen once, and the ten largest hold 40% to 50%. The sequencing sample was made of distant non-tumor lung tissue. The TCR originated in a man aged 55 to 69 with non-small cell lung cancer. The chain couples TRBV2 to TRBJ1-1; tentative D call: TRBD1 (5 bases). The CDR3 DNA reads TGTGTCAGCAGCGTGGGGGAGAACACTGAAGCTTTCTTT. Translated: CVSSVGENTEAFF.